This T cell receptor (beta chain) came from a study of OX40 agonist ivuxolimab in advanced cancers. Unmatched junction bases numbered 4, after V lost 5 bases and J lost 4 bases. CDR3 length equals 13 residues. Germline lookup yields CDR1 SQVTM and CDR2 ANQGSEA. The table came from immunoSEQ multiplex PCR; TCRdb's copy has only in-frame clones and leaves some out. The table has roughly 90,000 clones, roughly 88% seen once; the top ten hold 0.7% to 0.9%. The sample here was CD4+ or CD8+ T cells sorted from blood, taken in a trial of the OX40 agonist ivuxolimab. The gene calls are TRBV29-1 and TRBJ2-5, with TRBD2 matching over 10 bases. This sequence was found in an adult with an advanced solid tumor such as melanoma, head and neck, liver or kidney cancer. In DNA form, the CDR3 reads TGCAGCGTTAGAGCTAGCGGGAGAGAGACCCAGTACTTC. Residues: CSVRASGRETQYF. The variable domain in full, completed from reference TRBV29-1 and TRBJ2-5, reads SAVISQKPSRDICQRGTSLTIQCQVDSQVTMMFWYRQQPGQSLTLIATANQGSEATYESGFVIDKFPISRPNLTFSTLTVSNMSPEDSSIYLCSVRASGRETQYFGPGTRLLVL.